This TCR beta chain emerged from a study of blood T cell repertoires in COVID-19. Study-level information: Specimens from acute and convalescent COVID-19 originated in the United States, Italy and Spain. In each case, the material was cDNA or gDNA derived from T cells, B-cell-depleted T cells, or PBMCs.

In the authors' methods: Amplified reference gene primers provided the basis for estimating nucleated cell counts. Generated by immunoSEQ multiplex PCR, the TCRdb table keeps only in-frame clones and is missing some. That table supplies the V and J calls and clone size; D and trimming were determined from the DNA. The sample includes some 350,000 clones, under 95% seen only once; the top ten take roughly 3.3%. The CDR3 covers 13 residues. Trimming took off 0 bases at V and 15 bases at J, with 15 bases between the two ends. Germline V CDR1 and CDR2: SGHAT, FQNNGV. This TCR came from a woman younger than 35 who had recovered from COVID-19. Sequenced material: peripheral blood. The V call is TRBV11-2, the J call TRBJ2-4; D ambiguous. CDR3 sequence (DNA): TGTGCCAGCAGCTTAGAGCGACCCCAGGTGCCGTACTTC. It encodes CASSLERPQVPYF.